The 3 T cell receptor beta chains reported below all come from one sample, sequenced in a study of blood T cells in healthy people across ages. The second PCR ran 7 to 11 cycles with a sample-barcoded 5' primer and J-beta primers. TCRdb re-analysed the 5' RACE reads in MiXCR, keeping a single row per CDR3 protein. Of around 1,800,000 distinct CDR3 sequences in the sample, roughly 43% were seen once. Sequencing was performed on blood. Source of these receptors: a human donor in good health.

The chain uses TRBV18 and TRBJ1-1; D gene ambiguous. The germline V and J ends were trimmed by 2 bases and 2 bases, with 9 bases remaining between them. The CDR3 length is 14 residues. Germline-derived CDR1 and CDR2 are KGHSH and LQKENI. The CDR3 DNA reads as TGTGCCAGCTCACCAACGGGATCTAACACTGAAGCTTTCTTT. This translates into CASSPTGSNTEAFF.

The J gene is TRBJ1-6, the V gene TRBV20-1; D gene ambiguous. V was shortened by 1 base and J by 7 bases, with 11 bases between the two germline ends. The V gene's germline CDR1 is DFQATT and CDR2 SNEGSKA (reference sequence). The CDR3 is 14 residues long. CDR3 coding DNA: TGCAGTGCTAGAGGCCGGGATGGGAATTCACCCCTCCACTTT. Protein sequence: CSARGRDGNSPLHF.

The J gene is TRBJ2-1, the V gene TRBV29-1, with 7 bases fitting TRBD2. Near its end, the DNA agrees better with TRBJ2-7, so the J call may be wrong. The germline V gene encodes CDR1 SQVTM and CDR2 ANQGSEA. The length of the CDR3 is 12 residues. The CDR3 protein is CSGGGSRVEQYF. The CDR3 DNA reads as TGCAGCGGGGGAGGGTCCCGAGTGGAGCAGTACTTC.